Presented here are 23 T cell receptor beta chains from one specimen sequenced in a study of control samples from healthy donors and cancer patients. Repertoires were generated with immunoSEQ multiplex PCR, while TCRdb's copy carries only in-frame clones and drops some. This table holds roughly 200,000 clones, about 90% found once. Sequenced material: blood. These receptor sequences come from a young man in good health.

The chain uses TRBV7-7 and TRBJ1-1; 9 bases align to TRBD1. This CDR3 is built from 14 residues. V dropped 3 bases and J dropped 4; count of bases not matched to a gene: 3. Germline values: CDR1 SSHAT, CDR2 FNYEAQ (reference sequence). Here the CDR3 DNA reads TGTGCCAGCAGCTTTCGGGACAGGGCCACTGAAGCTTTCTTT. Translated, it gives CASSFRDRATEAFF.

Note on this clone: Other DNA sequences in this sample translate to the same CDR3. The chain couples TRBV7-2 to TRBJ2-7; D call uncertain. Trimming took off 3 bases at V and 2 bases at J, with 14 bases between the two ends. From germline, CDR1 is SGHTA and CDR2 FQGNSA. This CDR3 contains 15 residues. The CDR3 nucleotides read TGTGCCAGCAGCTTGGAAGTAGCCCAAGCCTACGAGCAGTACTTC. This translates into CASSLEVAQAYEQYF. Full variable domain (remainder filled in from reference TRBV7-2 and TRBJ2-7): GAGVSQSPSNKVTEKGKDVELRCDPISGHTALYWYRQSLGQGLEFLIYFQGNSAPDKSGLPSDRFSAERTGGSVSTLTIQRTQQEDSAVYLCASSLEVAQAYEQYFGPGTRLTVT.

V and J are TRBV12-3 or TRBV12-4 and TRBJ1-2; D may be TRBD1 (6 bases). The CDR3 totals 13 residues. Trimming took 6 bases from V and 2 from J, leaving 10 bases between them. The CDR3 DNA follows: TGTGCCAGCAGCCAAGACAGGAACTATGGCTACACCTTC. Its protein is CASSQDRNYGYTF.

This rearrangement joins TRBV7-2 to TRBJ1-6; 7 bases align to TRBD1. This CDR3 region has 16 residues. The junction had 7 bases not matched to a gene; V was cut back by 1 base and J by 7 bases. CDR1 and CDR2 (germline): SGHTA, FQGNSA. CDR3 protein: CASSLDYSRGNSPLHF. CDR3 coding DNA: TGTGCCAGCAGCTTAGATTATTCCAGGGGGAATTCACCCCTCCACTTT.

The rearrangement uses TRBV5-1 and TRBJ2-4; no definite D call. Germline CDR1 SGHRS, CDR2 YFSETQ. The germline V and J ends were trimmed by 2 bases and 0 bases, with 6 bases remaining between them. The CDR3 contains 14 residues. DNA for the CDR3: TGCGCCAGCAGCTTTGACGGAGCCAAAAACATTCAGTACTTC. Its protein product is CASSFDGAKNIQYF.

V and J are TRBV3-1 (or the pseudogene TRBV3-2) and TRBJ2-3; 7 bases agree with TRBD1. CDR3 length: 15 residues. The V segment lost 5 bases and the J segment 0 bases; nucleotides outside the gene matches: 5. Germline CDR1 and CDR2: LGHDT and YNNKEL (reference sequence). The CDR3 reads CASSGGQASTDTQYF. The CDR3 nucleotides read TGTGCCAGCAGCGGAGGACAGGCTAGCACAGATACGCAGTATTTT.

The CDR3 sequence is CASKEGAAYNEQFF. For the CDR3, the DNA is TGTGCCAGTAAGGAGGGGGCGGCCTACAATGAGCAGTTCTTC. The chain links TRBV19 to TRBJ2-1, with D perhaps matching TRBD1 (7 bases). The CDR3 loop spans 14 amino acids. Trimming took 7 bases from V and 2 from J, leaving 12 bases between them. Germline values: CDR1 LNHDA, CDR2 SQIVND (reference sequence).

The chain uses TRBV5-3 and TRBJ1-2; possibly TRBD1 for D (6 bases). TRBV5-3 is flagged as an ORF with uncertain function. With 0 bases removed from V and 2 bases from J, the gap between germline ends came to 11 bases. The CDR3 is made up of 15 amino acids. This chain's CDR3 is CARSLVGGRNYGYTF. CDR3 DNA: TGTGCCAGAAGCTTGGTTGGGGGGCGGAACTATGGCTACACCTTC.

This clone was detected a few times. The chain couples TRBV30 to TRBJ2-1; 9 nucleotides match TRBD2. V was pared by 3 bases and J by 8 bases, with 8 bases of the junction left unmatched. The CDR3 spans 14 residues. The germline gives CDR1 GTSNPN, CDR2 SVGIG (reference sequence). Here the CDR3 DNA reads TGTGCCTGGAGGATAAAGCGGGGGGTGGATGAGCAGTTCTTC. Amino acids: CAWRIKRGVDEQFF.

This chain joins TRBV5-4 and TRBJ1-3; possible D gene TRBD1, 5 bases. From germline, CDR1 is SGHNT and CDR2 YYREEE (reference sequence). Between the trimmed V and J ends, which lost 4 bases and 1 base, there was a span of 9 bases. The CDR3 has 14 amino acids. The CDR3 sequence is CASSVRDSGNTIYF. The CDR3 DNA reads TGTGCCAGCAGCGTCAGGGATTCTGGAAACACCATATATTTT.

The rearrangement links TRBV18 to TRBJ2-7; 8 nucleotides line up with TRBD1. Unmatched junction bases numbered 3, after V lost 3 bases and J lost 2 bases. The germline CDR1 and CDR2 sequences are KGHSH and LQKENI. This CDR3 comprises 14 residues. CDR3 amino acids: CASSPPGQAYEQYF. The CDR3 DNA reads TGTGCCAGCTCACCTCCGGGACAGGCCTACGAGCAGTACTTC.

CDR3 coding DNA: TGTGCCAGCAGTTACGAGACAGGTAATCCTGGGGCCAACGTCCTGACTTTC. Protein product: CASSYETGNPGANVLTF. J is TRBJ2-6 and V is TRBV6-2 or TRBV6-3; tentatively, D is TRBD1 (6 bases). The CDR3 loop spans 17 amino acids. Looked up from germline, CDR1 is MNHEY and CDR2 is SVGEGT. V gave up 2 bases and J gave up 2 bases, with 13 bases separating them.

CDR3 sequence: CASRAGQTQETQYF. For the CDR3, the DNA is TGTGCCAGCAGGGCCGGACAGACTCAAGAGACCCAGTACTTC. The V gene is TRBV2, the J gene TRBJ2-5; perhaps TRBD1 as D (6 bases). The ends were cut back, 6 bases at V and 2 bases at J, with 13 bases in the middle. Germline lookup yields CDR1 SNHLY and CDR2 FYNNEI. The CDR3 spans 14 residues.

The chain has TRBV6-1 and TRBJ2-4, with no clear D. The CDR3 sequence is 15 residues long. Trimming pared 3 bases from V and 2 bases from J, leaving 11 bases between. The germline CDR1 and CDR2 sequences are MNHNS and SASEGT. The DNA for the CDR3 is TGTGCCAGCAGTGACCCGGTGACCCCCAAAAACATTCAGTACTTC. As protein: CASSDPVTPKNIQYF.

V gene TRBV19 combines with J gene TRBJ1-1, with 7 bases lining up with TRBD1. Per the germline V gene, CDR1 is LNHDA and CDR2 is SQIVND (reference sequence). Trimming at V came to 9 bases and at J to 1 base, leaving 2 bases not matched to a gene. The CDR3 has 12 residues. CDR3 residues: CASRTGNTEAFF. The CDR3 DNA follows: TGTGCCAGCAGGACAGGGAACACTGAAGCTTTCTTT.

The rearrangement links TRBV24-1 to TRBJ1-1; 9 nucleotides agree with TRBD1. The junction had 3 bases not matched to a gene; V was cut back by 4 bases and J by 1 base. Germline V lookup: CDR1 KGHDR, CDR2 SFDVKD. The CDR3 sequence is 15 residues long. The CDR3 is CATSDPGQGNTEAFF. The CDR3 coding sequence is TGTGCCACCAGTGACCCGGGACAGGGGAACACTGAAGCTTTCTTT.

The chain is built from TRBV11-2 and TRBJ2-2; 7 bases align to TRBD2. Germline trimming cut 2 bases from V and 6 bases from J; bases unmatched to any gene: 6. The CDR3 length is 15 residues. Germline CDR1 and CDR2: SGHAT and FQNNGV. The CDR3 region has the DNA TGTGCCAGCAGCTTAACTCTAGCGGTCCCCGGGGAGCTGTTTTTT. Translated: CASSLTLAVPGELFF.

The chain combines TRBV30 with TRBJ2-4, with 9 positions matching TRBD1. CDR1 is GTSNPN, CDR2 SVGIG, per germline (reference sequence). Trimming took 1 base from V and 9 from J; bases not matched to a gene: 4. CDR3 length: 13 residues. Here the CDR3 DNA reads TGTGCCTGGAGTGGGGGACAGGGAGGCATTCAGTACTTC. Amino acid sequence: CAWSGGQGGIQYF.

The chain couples TRBV7-9 to TRBJ1-2; 7 nucleotides match TRBD1. Germline values: CDR1 SEHNR, CDR2 FQNEAQ (reference sequence). The junction had 1 base not matched to a gene; V was cut back by 3 bases and J by 0 bases. This CDR3 is built from 14 residues. CDR3 nucleotides: TGTGCCAGCAGCTTGGGGACAGCTAACTATGGCTACACCTTC. Protein product: CASSLGTANYGYTF.

The J gene is TRBJ1-6, the V gene TRBV9; no clear D. This CDR3 has 17 amino acids. CDR1 is SGDLS, CDR2 YYNGEE, per germline. V was pared by 3 bases and J by 5 bases, with 18 bases between. The CDR3: CASSGELGAGDNSPLHF. The DNA of the CDR3 is TGTGCCAGCAGCGGAGAGTTGGGAGCTGGGGATAATTCACCCCTCCACTTT.

In this sample, this clone turned up a few times. The CDR3 loop is CASSLRFGGSNSPLHF. The DNA of the CDR3 is TGTGCCAGCAGTTTGAGGTTCGGGGGATCGAATTCACCCCTCCACTTT. The chain links TRBV2 to TRBJ1-6, with a weak D call TRBD1 (5 bases). CDR1 SNHLY and CDR2 FYNNEI come from the germline V gene. The CDR3 sequence is 16 residues long. The V end was cut by 5 bases, the J end by 7 bases, with 18 bases between.

The chain uses TRBV6-1 and TRBJ1-1; TRBD1 is a possible D gene (5 bases). Germline CDR1 MNHNS, CDR2 SASEGT. Trimming shortened V by 3 bases and J by 0 bases, and 17 bases separated the two germline ends. The CDR3 covers 17 residues. The CDR3 nucleotides read TGTGCCAGCAGTGAGGGCCTCGGGGCCGCAATGAACACTGAAGCTTTCTTT. Protein sequence: CASSEGLGAAMNTEAFF.

The CDR3 bases are TGTGCCAGCAGTAAGCTGACTAGGGCCCAAGAGACCCAGTACTTC. It translates to CASSKLTRAQETQYF. V usage is TRBV6-1 and J usage is TRBJ2-5, with TRBD2 as a possible D gene (6 bases). Germline CDR1 reads MNHNS; CDR2 reads SASEGT. The CDR3 sequence is 15 residues long. With 5 bases removed from V and 1 base from J, the gap between germline ends came to 14 bases.